The clone carrying this TCR beta chain appeared a few times. Its cognate antigen is unknown. This entry comes from a study of T cells in Graves' hyperthyroidism and ophthalmopathy. Regarding the study as a whole: Blood shared most expanded thyroid clonotypes above 0.001. Before onset, ophthalmopathy was predicted by the model a median about 6.2 months earlier.

The CDR3 regions of TCR beta were amplified from RNA transcripts. With the HTBI primer set, the TCR CDR3 went through a first round of RT-PCR. TCRdb itself ran the multiplex PCR reads through MiXCR, one entry per CDR3 protein. The sample shows hundreds of thousands of distinct CDR3 sequences, around 42% of them seen only once. CDR1 is DFQATT, CDR2 SNEGSKA, per germline (reference sequence). J lost 8 bases, V lost 5 bases, and 5 bases had no gene match. The CDR3 is 13 residues long. Hyperthyroidism was newly diagnosed in patients aged 18 to 65 (duration under 2 months). Exclusion of patients followed from uncontrolled infection, other autoimmune disease, pregnancy or lactation.

The sequence was obtained from a woman aged 18-29 years with Graves' hyperthyroidism. The sample comprised peripheral blood or thyroid tissue (not recorded which). The chain uses TRBV20-1 and TRBJ1-4; 10 bases match TRBD1. The CDR3 spells CSAPGQGDEKLFF. The CDR3 DNA follows: TGCAGTGCTCCTGGACAGGGGGACGAAAAACTGTTTTTT.